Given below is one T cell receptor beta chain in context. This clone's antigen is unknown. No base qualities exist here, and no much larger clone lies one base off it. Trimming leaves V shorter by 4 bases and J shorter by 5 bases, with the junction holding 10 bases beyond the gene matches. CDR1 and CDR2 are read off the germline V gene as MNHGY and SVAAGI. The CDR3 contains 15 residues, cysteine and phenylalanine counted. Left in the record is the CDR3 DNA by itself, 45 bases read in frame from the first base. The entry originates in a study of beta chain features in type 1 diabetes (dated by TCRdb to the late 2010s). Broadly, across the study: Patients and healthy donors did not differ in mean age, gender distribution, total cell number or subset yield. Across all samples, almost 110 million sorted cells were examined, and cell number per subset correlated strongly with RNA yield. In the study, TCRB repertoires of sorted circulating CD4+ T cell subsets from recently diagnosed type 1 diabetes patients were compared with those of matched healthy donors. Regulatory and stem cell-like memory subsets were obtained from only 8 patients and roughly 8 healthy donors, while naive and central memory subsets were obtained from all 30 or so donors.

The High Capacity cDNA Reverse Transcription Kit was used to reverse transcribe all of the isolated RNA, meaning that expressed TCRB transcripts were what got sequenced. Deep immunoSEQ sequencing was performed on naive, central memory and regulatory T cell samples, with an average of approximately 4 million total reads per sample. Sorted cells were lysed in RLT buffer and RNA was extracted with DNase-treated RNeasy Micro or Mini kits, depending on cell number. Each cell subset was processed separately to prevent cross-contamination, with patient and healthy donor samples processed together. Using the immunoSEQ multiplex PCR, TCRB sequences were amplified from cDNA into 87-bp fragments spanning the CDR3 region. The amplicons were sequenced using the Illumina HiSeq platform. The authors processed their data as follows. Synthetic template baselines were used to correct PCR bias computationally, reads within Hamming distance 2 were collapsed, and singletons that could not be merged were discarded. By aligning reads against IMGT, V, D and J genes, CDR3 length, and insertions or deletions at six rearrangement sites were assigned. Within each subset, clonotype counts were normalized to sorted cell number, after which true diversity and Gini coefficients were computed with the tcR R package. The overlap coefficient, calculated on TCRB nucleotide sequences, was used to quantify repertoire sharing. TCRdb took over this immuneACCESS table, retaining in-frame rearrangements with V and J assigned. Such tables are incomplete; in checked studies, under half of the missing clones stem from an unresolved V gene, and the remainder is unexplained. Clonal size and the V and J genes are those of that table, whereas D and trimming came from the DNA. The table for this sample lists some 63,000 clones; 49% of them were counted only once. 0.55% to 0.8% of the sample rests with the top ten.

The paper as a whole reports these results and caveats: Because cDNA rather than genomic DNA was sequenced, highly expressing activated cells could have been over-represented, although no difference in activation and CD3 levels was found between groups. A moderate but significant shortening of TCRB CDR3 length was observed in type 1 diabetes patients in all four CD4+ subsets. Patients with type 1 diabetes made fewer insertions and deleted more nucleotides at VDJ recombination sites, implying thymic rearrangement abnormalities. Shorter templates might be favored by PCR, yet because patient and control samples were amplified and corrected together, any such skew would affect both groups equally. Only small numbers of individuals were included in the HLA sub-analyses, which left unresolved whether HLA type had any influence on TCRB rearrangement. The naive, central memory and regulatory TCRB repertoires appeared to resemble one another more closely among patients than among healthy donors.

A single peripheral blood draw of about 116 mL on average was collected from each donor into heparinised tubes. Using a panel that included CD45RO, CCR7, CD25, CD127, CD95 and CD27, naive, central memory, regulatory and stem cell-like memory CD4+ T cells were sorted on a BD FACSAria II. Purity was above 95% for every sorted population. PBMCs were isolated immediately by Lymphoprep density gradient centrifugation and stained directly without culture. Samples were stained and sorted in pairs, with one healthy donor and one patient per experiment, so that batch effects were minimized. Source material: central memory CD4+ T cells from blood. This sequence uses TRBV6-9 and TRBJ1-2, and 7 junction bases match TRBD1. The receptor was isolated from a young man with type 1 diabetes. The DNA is TGTGCCAGCAGTTTCGGACAGGCGCCCCGGTATGGCTACACCTTC. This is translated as CASSFGQAPRYGYTF.